Listed here is a single T cell receptor beta chain. The data were obtained in a study of shared T cell receptors in the human thymus. TCRdb's table, derived via immunoSEQ multiplex PCR, lists solely in-frame clones and lacks some. The data show more than 550,000 clones, about 89% seen once. These sequences were also reported in another study, on human thymus T cells. This second study notes: The thymus was resected at corrective cardiac surgery.

This receptor was identified in a boy under two years old with a congenital heart defect. The sample consisted of thymocytes.

As DNA, the CDR3 is TGTGCTAGTGGTTTGGTGGAGCGGTCCTACAATGAGCAGTTCTTC. The encoded protein is CASGLVERSYNEQFF. The chain is built from TRBV12-5 and TRBJ2-1; D perhaps matches TRBD2 (5 bases). Germline V lookup: CDR1 LGHNT, CDR2 FRNRAP. The CDR3 is made up of 15 amino acids. Trimming removed 0 bases at V and 1 base at J, with 7 bases between.